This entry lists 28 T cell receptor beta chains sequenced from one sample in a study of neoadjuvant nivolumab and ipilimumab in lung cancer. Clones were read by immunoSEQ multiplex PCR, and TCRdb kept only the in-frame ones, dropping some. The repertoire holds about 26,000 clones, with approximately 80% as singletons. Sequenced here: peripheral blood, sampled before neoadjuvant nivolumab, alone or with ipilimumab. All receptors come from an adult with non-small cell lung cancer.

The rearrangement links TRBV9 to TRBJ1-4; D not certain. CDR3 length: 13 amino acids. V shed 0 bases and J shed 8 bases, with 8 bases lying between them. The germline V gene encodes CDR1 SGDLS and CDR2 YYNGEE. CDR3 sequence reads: CASSVVGGEKLFF. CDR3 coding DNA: TGTGCCAGCAGCGTAGTGGGCGGCGAAAAACTGTTTTTT.

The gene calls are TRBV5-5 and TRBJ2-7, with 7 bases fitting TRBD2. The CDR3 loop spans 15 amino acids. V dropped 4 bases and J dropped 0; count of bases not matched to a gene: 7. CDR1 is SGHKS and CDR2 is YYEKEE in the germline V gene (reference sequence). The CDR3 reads CASSLGTISSYEQYF. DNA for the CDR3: TGTGCCAGCAGCCTCGGGACTATTAGCTCCTACGAGCAGTACTTC.

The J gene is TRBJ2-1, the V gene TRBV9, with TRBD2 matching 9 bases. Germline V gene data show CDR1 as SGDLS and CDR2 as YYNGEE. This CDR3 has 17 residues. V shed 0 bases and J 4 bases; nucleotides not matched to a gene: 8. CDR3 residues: CASSVAYSGGIYNEQFF. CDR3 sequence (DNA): TGTGCCAGCAGCGTAGCTTACAGCGGGGGGATATACAATGAGCAGTTCTTC.

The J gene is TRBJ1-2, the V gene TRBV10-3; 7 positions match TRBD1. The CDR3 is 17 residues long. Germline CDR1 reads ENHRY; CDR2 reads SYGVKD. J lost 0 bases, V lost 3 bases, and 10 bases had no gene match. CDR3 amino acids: CAISERRTGLANYGYTF. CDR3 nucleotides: TGTGCCATCAGTGAAAGGAGGACAGGCCTAGCTAACTATGGCTACACCTTC.

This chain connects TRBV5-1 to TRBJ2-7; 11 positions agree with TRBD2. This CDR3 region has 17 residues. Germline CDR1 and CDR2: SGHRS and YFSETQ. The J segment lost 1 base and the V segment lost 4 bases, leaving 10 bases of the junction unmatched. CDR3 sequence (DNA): TGCGCCAGCAGCGTACTATCGACTAGCGGGGTTTCCTACGAGCAGTACTTC. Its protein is CASSVLSTSGVSYEQYF.

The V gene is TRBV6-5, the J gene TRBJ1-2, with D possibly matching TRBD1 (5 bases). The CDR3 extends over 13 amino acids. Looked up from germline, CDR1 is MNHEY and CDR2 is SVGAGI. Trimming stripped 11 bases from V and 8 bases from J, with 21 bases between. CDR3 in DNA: TGTGCCGTTAGCTGGGGATCAGGGCGCGGCTACACCTTC. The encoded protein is CAVSWGSGRGYTF.

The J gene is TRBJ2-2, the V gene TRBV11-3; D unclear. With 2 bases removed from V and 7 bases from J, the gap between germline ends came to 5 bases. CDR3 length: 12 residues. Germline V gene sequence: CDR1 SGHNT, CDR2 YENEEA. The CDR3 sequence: CASSLSDGELFF. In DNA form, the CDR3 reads TGTGCCAGCAGCTTATCCGACGGGGAGCTGTTTTTT.

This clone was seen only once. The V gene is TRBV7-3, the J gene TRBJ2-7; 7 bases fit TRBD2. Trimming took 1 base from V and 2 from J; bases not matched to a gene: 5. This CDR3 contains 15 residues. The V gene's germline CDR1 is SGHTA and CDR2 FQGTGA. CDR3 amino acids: CASSLSGGGAYEQYF. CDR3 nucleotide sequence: TGTGCCAGCAGCTTAAGTGGCGGGGGAGCCTACGAGCAGTACTTC.

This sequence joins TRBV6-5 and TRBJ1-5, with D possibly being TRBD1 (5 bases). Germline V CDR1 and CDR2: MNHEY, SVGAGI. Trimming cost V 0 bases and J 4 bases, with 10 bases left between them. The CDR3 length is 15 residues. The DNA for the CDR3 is TGTGCCAGCAGTTACTCGATGGGACGAAATCAGCCCCAGCATTTT. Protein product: CASSYSMGRNQPQHF.

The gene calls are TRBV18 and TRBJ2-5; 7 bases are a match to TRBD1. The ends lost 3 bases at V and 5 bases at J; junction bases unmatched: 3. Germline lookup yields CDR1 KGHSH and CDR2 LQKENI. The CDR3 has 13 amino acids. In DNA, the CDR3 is TGTGCCAGCTCACCGACAGGGAAGGAGACCCAGTACTTC. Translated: CASSPTGKETQYF.

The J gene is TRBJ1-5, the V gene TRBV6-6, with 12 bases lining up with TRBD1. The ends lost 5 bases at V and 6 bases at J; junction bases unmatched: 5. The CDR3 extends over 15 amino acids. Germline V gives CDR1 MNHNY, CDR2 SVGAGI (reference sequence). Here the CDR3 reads CASSRDRGRGQPQHF. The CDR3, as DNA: TGTGCCAGCAGTCGGGACAGGGGGCGCGGTCAGCCCCAGCATTTT.

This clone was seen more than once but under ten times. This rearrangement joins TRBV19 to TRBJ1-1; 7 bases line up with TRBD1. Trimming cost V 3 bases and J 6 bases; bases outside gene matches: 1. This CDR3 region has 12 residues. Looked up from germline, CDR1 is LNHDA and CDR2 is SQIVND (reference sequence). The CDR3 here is CASSIQGAEAFF. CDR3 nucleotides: TGTGCCAGTAGTATCCAGGGGGCTGAAGCTTTCTTT. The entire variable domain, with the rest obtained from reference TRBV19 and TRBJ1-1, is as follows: DGGITQSPKYLFRKEGQNVTLSCEQNLNHDAMYWYRQDPGQGLRLIYYSQIVNDFQKGDIAEGYSVSREKKESFPLTVTSAQKNPTAFYLCASSIQGAEAFFGQGTRLTVV.

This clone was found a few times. The CDR3 loop is CSVEDGTGGYNEQFF. As DNA, the CDR3 is TGCAGCGTTGAAGACGGGACGGGGGGGTACAATGAGCAGTTCTTC. The chain joins TRBV29-1 to TRBJ2-1; 8 bases align to TRBD2. The V gene's germline CDR1 is SQVTM and CDR2 ANQGSEA. This CDR3 has 15 residues. Trimming at V came to 0 bases and at J to 4 bases, leaving 5 bases not matched to a gene.

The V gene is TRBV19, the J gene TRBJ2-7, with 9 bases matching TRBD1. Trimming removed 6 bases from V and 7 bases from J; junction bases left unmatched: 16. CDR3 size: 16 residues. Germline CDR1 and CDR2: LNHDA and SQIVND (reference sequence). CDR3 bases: TGTGCCAGTAGCCGGAGCGGCCTGACAGGGGGAGGGGAGCAGTACTTC. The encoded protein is CASSRSGLTGGGEQYF.

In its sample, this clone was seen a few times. This CDR3 reads CASSLRLAGSYEQYF. The CDR3 DNA reads as TGTGCCAGCAGTTTACGGCTAGCGGGATCCTACGAGCAGTACTTC. The chain has TRBV27 and TRBJ2-7; 9 nucleotides line up with TRBD2. CDR1 MNHEY and CDR2 SMNVEV come from the germline V gene (reference sequence). V lost 2 bases, J lost 1 base, and 3 bases stayed unmatched. The CDR3 is made up of 15 amino acids.

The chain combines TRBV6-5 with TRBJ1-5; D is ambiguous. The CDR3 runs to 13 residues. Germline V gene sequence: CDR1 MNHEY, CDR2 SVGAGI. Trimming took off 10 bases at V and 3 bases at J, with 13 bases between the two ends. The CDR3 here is CATSPSNNQPQHF. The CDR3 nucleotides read TGTGCCACCTCCCCCTCCAACAATCAGCCCCAGCATTTT.

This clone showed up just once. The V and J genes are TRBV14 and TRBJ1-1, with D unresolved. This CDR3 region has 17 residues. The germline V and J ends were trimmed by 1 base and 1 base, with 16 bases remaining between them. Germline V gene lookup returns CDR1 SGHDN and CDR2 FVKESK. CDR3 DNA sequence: TGTGCCAGCAGCCAAGGGTACATTTGGGGAGAGAACACTGAAGCTTTCTTT. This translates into CASSQGYIWGENTEAFF.

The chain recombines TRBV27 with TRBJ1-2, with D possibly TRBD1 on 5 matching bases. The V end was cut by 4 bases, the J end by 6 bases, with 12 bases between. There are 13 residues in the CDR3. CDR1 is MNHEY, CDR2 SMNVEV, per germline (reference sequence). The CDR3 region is CASSWSGYDGYTF. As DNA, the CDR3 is TGTGCCAGCAGTTGGTCAGGGTACGATGGCTACACCTTC.

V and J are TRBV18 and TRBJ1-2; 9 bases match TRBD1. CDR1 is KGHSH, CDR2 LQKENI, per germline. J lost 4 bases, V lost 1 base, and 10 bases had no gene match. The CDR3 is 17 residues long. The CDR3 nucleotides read TGTGCCAGCTCACCACTACAGGGGGCCCATGAAGGCTATGGCTACACCTTC. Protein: CASSPLQGAHEGYGYTF.

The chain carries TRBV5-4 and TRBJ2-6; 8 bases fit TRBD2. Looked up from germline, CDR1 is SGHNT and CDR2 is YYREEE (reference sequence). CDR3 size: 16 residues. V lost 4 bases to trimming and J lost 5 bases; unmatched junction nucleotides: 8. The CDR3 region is CASSPGGGVRANVLTF. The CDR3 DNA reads TGTGCCAGCAGCCCGGGGGGGGGAGTTAGGGCCAACGTCCTGACTTTC. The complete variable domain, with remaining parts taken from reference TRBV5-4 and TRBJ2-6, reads ETGVTQSPTHLIKTRGQQVTLRCSSQSGHNTVSWYQQALGQGPQFIFQYYREEENGRGNFPPRFSGLQFPNYSSELNVNALELDDSALYLCASSPGGGVRANVLTFGAGSRLTVL.

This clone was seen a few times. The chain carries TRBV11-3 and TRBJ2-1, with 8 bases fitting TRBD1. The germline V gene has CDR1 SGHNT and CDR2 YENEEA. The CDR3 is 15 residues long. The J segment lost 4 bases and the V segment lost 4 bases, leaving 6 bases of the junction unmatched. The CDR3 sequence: CASSYGQGEYNEQFF. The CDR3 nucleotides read TGTGCCAGCAGCTATGGACAGGGTGAATACAATGAGCAGTTCTTC.

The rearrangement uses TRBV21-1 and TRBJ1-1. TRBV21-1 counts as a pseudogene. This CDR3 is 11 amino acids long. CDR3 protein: CASSGTDEAFF. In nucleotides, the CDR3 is TGTGCCAGCAGCGGGACTGATGAAGCTTTCTTT.

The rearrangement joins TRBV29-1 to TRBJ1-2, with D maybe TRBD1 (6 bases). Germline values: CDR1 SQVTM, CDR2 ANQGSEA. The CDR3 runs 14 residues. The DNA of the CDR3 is TGCGTTATTGGGGGGGCAGATACTAACTATGGCTACACCTTC. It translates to CVIGGADTNYGYTF.

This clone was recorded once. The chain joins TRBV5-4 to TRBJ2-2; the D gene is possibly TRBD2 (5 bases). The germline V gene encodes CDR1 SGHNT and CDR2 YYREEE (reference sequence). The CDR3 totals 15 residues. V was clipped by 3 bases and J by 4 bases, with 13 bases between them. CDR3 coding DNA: TGTGCCAGCAGCTCAAGAGTTGAGGGCACCGGGGAGCTGTTTTTT. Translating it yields CASSSRVEGTGELFF.

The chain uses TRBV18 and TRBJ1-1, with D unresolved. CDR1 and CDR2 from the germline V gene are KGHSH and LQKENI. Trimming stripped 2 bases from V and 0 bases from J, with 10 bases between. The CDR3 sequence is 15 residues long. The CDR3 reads CASSPTGFLNTEAFF. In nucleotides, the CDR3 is TGTGCCAGCTCACCAACCGGCTTCCTGAACACTGAAGCTTTCTTT.

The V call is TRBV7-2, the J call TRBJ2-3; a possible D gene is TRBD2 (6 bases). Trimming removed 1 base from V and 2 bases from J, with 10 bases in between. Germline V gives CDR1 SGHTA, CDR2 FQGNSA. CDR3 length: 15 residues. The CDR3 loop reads CASSLGGESTDTQYF. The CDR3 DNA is TGTGCCAGCAGCTTAGGGGGGGAATCCACAGATACGCAGTATTTT.

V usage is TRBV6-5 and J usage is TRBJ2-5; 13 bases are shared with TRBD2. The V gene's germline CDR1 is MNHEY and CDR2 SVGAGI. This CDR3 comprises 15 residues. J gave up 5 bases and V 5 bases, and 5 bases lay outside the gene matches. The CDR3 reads CASSGLAGAQETQYF. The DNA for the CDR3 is TGTGCCAGCAGTGGACTAGCGGGGGCTCAGGAGACCCAGTACTTC.

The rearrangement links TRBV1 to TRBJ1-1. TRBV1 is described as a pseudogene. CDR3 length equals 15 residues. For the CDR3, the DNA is TGCACCAGCAGCCAAGAGGAGTCAACAAACACTGAAGCTTTCTTT. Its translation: CTSSQEESTNTEAFF.